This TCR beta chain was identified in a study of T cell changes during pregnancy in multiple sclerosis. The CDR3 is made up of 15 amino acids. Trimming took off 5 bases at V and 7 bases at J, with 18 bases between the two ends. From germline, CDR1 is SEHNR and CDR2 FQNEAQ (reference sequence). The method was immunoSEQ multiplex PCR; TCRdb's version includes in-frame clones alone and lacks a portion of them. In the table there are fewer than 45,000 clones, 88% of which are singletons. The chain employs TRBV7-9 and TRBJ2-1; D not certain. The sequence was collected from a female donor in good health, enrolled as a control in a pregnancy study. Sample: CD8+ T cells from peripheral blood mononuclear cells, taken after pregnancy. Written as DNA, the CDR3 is TGTGCCAGCAGCCCCACCCTCCTTAGAGAGAATGAGCAGTTCTTC. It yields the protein CASSPTLLRENEQFF.